This T cell receptor beta chain comes out of a study of lung T cells in sarcoidosis with Löfgren's syndrome. The wider study: Bronchoalveolar lavage fluid in sarcoidosis accumulates CD4+ T cells.

CDR1 is KGHSH, CDR2 LQKENI, per germline. V was cut by 3 bases and J by 0 bases, with 15 bases left in between. The CDR3 is 17 amino acids. TCRdb called the reads again in MiXCR, with one record for every CDR3 protein. The table records fewer than 80,000 distinct CDR3 sequences, approximately 22% of them present only once. Only a few counts were recorded for this clonotype. The chain links TRBV18 to TRBJ1-5, with D tentatively TRBD1 (6 bases). The clonotype originates from a human donor with sarcoidosis (Löfgren's syndrome or another form), or a control subject (not recorded which). Sequencing used CD4+ T cells from PBMCs. Here the CDR3 DNA reads TGTGCCAGCTCACCCTCCGGGGGCCTAGTTAGCAATCAGCCCCAGCATTTT. It is translated as CASSPSGGLVSNQPQHF.